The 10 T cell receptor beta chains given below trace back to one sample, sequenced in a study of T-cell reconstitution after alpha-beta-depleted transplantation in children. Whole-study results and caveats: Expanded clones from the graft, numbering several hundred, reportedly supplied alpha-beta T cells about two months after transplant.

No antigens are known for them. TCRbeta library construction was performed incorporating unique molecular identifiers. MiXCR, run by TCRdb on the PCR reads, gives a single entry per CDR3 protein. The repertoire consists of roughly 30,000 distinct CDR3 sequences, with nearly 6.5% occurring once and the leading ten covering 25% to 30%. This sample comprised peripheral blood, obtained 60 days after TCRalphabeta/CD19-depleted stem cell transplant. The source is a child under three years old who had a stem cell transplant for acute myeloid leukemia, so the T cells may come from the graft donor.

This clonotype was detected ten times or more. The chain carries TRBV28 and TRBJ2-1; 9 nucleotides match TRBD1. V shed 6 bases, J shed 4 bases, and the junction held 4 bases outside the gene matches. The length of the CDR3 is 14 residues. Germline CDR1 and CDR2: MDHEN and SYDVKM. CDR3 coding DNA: TGTGCCAGCAGATTCGGACAGGGGTACAATGAGCAGTTCTTC. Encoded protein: CASRFGQGYNEQFF.

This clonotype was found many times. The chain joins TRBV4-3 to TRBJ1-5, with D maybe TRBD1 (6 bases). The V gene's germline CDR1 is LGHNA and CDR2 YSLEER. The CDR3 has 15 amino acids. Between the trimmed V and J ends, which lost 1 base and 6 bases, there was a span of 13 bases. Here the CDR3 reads CASSQGQVPGQPQHF. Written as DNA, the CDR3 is TGCGCCAGCAGCCAAGGACAGGTCCCGGGTCAGCCCCAGCATTTT.

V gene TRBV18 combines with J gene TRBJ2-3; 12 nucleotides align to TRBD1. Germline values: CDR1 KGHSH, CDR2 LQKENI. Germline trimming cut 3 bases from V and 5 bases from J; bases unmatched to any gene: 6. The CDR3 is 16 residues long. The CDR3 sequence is CASSPRGQGARDTQYF. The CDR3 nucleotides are TGTGCCAGCTCACCCCGGGGACAGGGGGCGAGAGATACGCAGTATTTT.

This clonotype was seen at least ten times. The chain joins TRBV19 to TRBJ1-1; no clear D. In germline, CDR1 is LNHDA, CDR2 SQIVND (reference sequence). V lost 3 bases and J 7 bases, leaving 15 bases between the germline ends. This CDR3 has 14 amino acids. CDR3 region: CASSIFGFSSEAFF. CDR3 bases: TGTGCCAGTAGTATTTTCGGTTTCAGCAGTGAAGCTTTCTTT.

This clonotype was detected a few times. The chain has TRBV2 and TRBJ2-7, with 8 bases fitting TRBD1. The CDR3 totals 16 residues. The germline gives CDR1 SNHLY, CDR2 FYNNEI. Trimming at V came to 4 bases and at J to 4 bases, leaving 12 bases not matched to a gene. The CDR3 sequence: CASSVIIRDRSYEQYF. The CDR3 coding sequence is TGTGCCAGCAGTGTGATTATCCGGGACAGGTCGTACGAGCAGTACTTC.

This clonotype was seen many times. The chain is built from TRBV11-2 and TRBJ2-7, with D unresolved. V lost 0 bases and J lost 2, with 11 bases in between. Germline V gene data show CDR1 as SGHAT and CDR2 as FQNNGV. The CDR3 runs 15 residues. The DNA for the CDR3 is TGTGCCAGCAGCTTAGATATCCAGGCGACCTACGAGCAGTACTTC. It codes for CASSLDIQATYEQYF. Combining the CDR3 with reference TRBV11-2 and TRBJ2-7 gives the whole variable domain EAGVAQSPRYKIIEKRQSVAFWCNPISGHATLYWYQQILGQGPKLLIQFQNNGVVDDSQLPKDRFSAERLKGVDSTLKIQPAKLEDSAVYLCASSLDIQATYEQYFGPGTRLTVT.

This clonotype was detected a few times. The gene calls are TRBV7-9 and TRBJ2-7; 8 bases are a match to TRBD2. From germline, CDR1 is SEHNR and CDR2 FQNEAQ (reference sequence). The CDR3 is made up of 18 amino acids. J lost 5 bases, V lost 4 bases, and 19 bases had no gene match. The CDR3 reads CASSSRNPGWGGRNEQYF. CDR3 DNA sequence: TGTGCCAGCAGCTCCCGGAACCCGGGTTGGGGCGGGAGGAACGAGCAGTACTTC.

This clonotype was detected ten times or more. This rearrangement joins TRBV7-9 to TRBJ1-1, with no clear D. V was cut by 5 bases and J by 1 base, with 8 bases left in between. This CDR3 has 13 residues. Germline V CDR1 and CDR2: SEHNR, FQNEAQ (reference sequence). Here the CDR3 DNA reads TGTGCCAGCAGCGCCCAGTGGAACACTGAAGCTTTCTTT. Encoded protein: CASSAQWNTEAFF.

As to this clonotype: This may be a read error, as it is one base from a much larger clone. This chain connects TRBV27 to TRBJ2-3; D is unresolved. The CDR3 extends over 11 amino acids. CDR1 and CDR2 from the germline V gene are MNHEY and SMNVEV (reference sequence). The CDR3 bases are TGTGCCAGCAGTTGGTTAGATACGAAGTATTTT. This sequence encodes CASSWLDTKYF.

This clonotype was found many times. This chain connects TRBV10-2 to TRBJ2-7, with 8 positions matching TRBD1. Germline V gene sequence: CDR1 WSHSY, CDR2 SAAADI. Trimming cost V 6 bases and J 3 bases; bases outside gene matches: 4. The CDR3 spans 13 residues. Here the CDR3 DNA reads TGCGCCAGCAGAGAGACAGGGGACTACGAGCAGTACTTC. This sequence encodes CASRETGDYEQYF.